This TCR beta chain was sequenced in a study of Graves' ophthalmopathy and Graves' hyperthyroidism. Study-wide points: Ophthalmopathy progression prediction by the model yielded a sensitivity of 70.59% and a specificity of less than 75%. A majority of expanded thyroid clonotypes exceeding 0.001 frequency were likewise present in blood. Sensitivity of roughly 88% and specificity of roughly 80% were achieved when a 13-signature model separated ophthalmopathy from stable hyperthyroidism.

Researchers took RNA transcripts and amplified TCR beta CDR3 regions from them. First-round RT-PCR used HTBI primers; second-round multiplex PCR followed. In TCRdb, the multiplex PCR reads were re-called with MiXCR into one record per CDR3 protein. The sample consists of just over 600,000 distinct CDR3 sequences, around a fifth of them appearing once. A note on this clonotype: As yet, its antigen is unknown.

V was trimmed by 1 base and J by 9 bases, leaving 13 bases between them. The CDR3 sequence is 15 residues long. Germline values: CDR1 LGHNT, CDR2 FRNRAP. Sequencing input: peripheral blood. The chain links TRBV12-5 to TRBJ1-6, with D tentatively TRBD1 (5 bases). The TCR comes from a woman between 18 and 30 years old with stable Graves' hyperthyroidism. Some clones in this sample may be carry-over from other donors' samples. DNA for the CDR3: TGTGCTAGTGGTTTGGGGACAAGGGTGATTTCACCCCTCCACTTT. Protein product: CASGLGTRVISPLHF.